This is a list of T cell receptor beta chains from one sample in a study of cytomegalovirus exposure and HLA in healthy donors. Here immunoSEQ multiplex PCR was the method, and the copy in TCRdb shows in-frame clones only, minus some. Of some 170,000 clones in the sample, roughly 89% were seen once. The specimen sequenced was PBMCs. These receptors originate from a woman younger than 45 in good health and CMV-seronegative. Both conserved end residues are trimmed from each CDR3.

>TRBV18|14
ASSPQGPEGNQPQH
>TRBV25-1|12
ASAASGQAYGYT
>TRBV29-1|10
SVLQGSGELF
>TRBV5-8|12
ASSLARDRAEAF
>TRBV7-9|11
ASSLERGQGYT
>TRBV10-3|15
AISESEAGGNYNEQF
>TRBV5-8|11
ASSLTAGNTIY
>TRBV5-6|11
ASSRTGTEKLF
>TRBV7-8|14
ASSLAGGIGTDTQY
>TRBV25-1|12
ASRTGGRGNTIY
>TRBV5-1|15
ASSQEPGQAPLYGYT
>TRBV7-2|13
ASSQIQGHQETQY
>TRBV27|12
ASSVAGGSYEQY
>TRBV19|12
ASRLGQGPTEAF
>TRBV7-9|10
ASSLTNSPLH
>TRBV7-6|13
ASSLGTGGSTEAF
>TRBV5-1|12
ASSLVGDQETQY
>TRBV5-1|15
ASRGGGDFSSYNEQF
>TRBV15|14
ATSRDRGSNTGELF
>TRBV6-1|12
ASTGKIDTGELF
>TRBV5-5|12
ASSYGQGAYEQY
>TRBV27|12
ASSGTLTYNEQF
>TRBV5-4|14
ASSLWAPGHTGELF
>TRBV5-6|15
ASSLDLAQGVINEQF
>TRBV18|13
ASSPAGQGFYEQY
>TRBV21-1|11
ASSKRSGNGYT
>TRBV4-3|14
ASSQGSGPSYNEQF
>TRBV25-1|11
ASSEYRGETQY
>TRBV30|13
AWSLDRGRNQPQH
>TRBV2|8
ASTLYEQY
>TRBV6-1|13
AITGAPSGANVLT
>TRBV7-9|12
ASSPGHLKETQY
>TRBV27|12
ASSLGGSNSPLH
>TRBV28|13
ASSPRKRENEKLF
>TRBV7-2|12
ASSKGGQSYEQY
>TRBV6-1|12
ASRRASDVGGQF
>TRBV20-1|9
SARQTYGYT